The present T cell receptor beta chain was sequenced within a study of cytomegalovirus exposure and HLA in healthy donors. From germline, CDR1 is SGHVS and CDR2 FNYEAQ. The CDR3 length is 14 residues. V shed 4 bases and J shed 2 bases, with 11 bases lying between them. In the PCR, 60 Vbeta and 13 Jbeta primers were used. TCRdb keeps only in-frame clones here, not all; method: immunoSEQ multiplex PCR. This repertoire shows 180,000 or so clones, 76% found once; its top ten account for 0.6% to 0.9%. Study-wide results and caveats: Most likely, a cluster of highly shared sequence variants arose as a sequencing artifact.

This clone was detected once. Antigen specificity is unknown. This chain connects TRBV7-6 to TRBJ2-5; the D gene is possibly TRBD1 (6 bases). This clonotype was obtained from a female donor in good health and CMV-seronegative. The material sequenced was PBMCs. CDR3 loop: CASSSQQGQETQYF. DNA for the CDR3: TGTGCCAGCAGCTCTCAACAGGGTCAAGAGACCCAGTACTTC.